This paragraph covers one T cell receptor (beta chain) sequence. Germline values: CDR1 SGHVS, CDR2 FNYEAQ. This CDR3 region has 13 residues. Deletions cut 1 base from V and 1 base from J, with 4 bases between. This sample was taken from a study of cytomegalovirus exposure and HLA in healthy donors. Study-wide background: The same platform as the approximately 670 first-cohort repertoires was used for the 130 or so validation repertoires, a later analysis reported.

Separation from the roughly 700-subject first cohort characterized the roughly 130-subject validation cohort, to which the donors belonged. This table comes from immunoSEQ multiplex PCR, and its TCRdb copy is limited to in-frame clones, with some not included. The sample lists approximately 180,000 clones, 86% occurring once. The sequenced sample was PBMCs. This chain connects TRBV7-6 to TRBJ1-1, with D unresolved. The sequence was obtained from a woman younger than 35 in good health and CMV-seronegative. CDR3: CASSLGANTEAFF. CDR3 nucleotide sequence: TGTGCCAGCAGCTTAGGGGCGAACACTGAAGCTTTCTTT.